These T cell receptor beta chains were read from a single sample in a study of cytomegalovirus exposure and HLA in healthy donors. This table comes from immunoSEQ multiplex PCR, and its TCRdb copy is limited to in-frame clones, with some not included. Among about 140,000 clones, around 80% were seen once, and the ten largest hold roughly 10%. Material for sequencing was PBMCs. The receptors here all came from a woman aged 60-70 years in good health and CMV-seropositive. Each CDR3 is given with its conserved first and last residue. D genes are given only for firm matches. Clone size is shown for a subset of rows, as once, few, many or a class of expanded clone.

d_gene,v_gene,abundance,j_gene,CDR3nt,CDR3aa
NA,TRBV6-5,NA,TRBJ2-2,TGTGCCAGCAGTTCCACGCCGGGACCCGCGGGAGGGGAGCTGTTTTTT,CASSSTPGPAGGELFF
TRBD1,TRBV27,NA,TRBJ2-2,TGTGCCAGCAGTCCCCGGACAGGGGACCCTCCCGGGGAGCTGTTTTTT,CASSPRTGDPPGELFF
NA,TRBV6-1,once,TRBJ2-1,TGTGCCAGCAGTCTAACGGGGAGCTCCTACAATGAGCAGTTCTTC,CASSLTGSSYNEQFF
TRBD1,TRBV7-9,NA,TRBJ2-2,TGTGCCAGCAGCTTTGGGACAGGGTACACCGGGGAGCTGTTTTTT,CASSFGTGYTGELFF
TRBD1,TRBV7-2,NA,TRBJ2-7,TGTGCCAGCACCGTGCTGGGGGACAGGTTTGCCTACGAGCAGTACTTC,CASTVLGDRFAYEQYF
TRBD1,TRBV19,NA,TRBJ2-7,TGTGCCAGTAGTATCCAGGGGGCGGGCGTATACGAGCAGTACTTC,CASSIQGAGVYEQYF
TRBD1,TRBV2,NA,TRBJ1-3,TGTGCCAGCAGTGCGGACAGGGGCGGAAACACCATATATTTT,CASSADRGGNTIYF
NA,TRBV5-1,NA,TRBJ1-4,TGCGCCAGCAGCCTCCTCGGGTTAACTAATGAAAAACTGTTTTTT,CASSLLGLTNEKLFF
NA,TRBV9,few,TRBJ2-3,TGTGCCAGCAGCGTCCAAGGGGGCACAGATACGCAGTATTTT,CASSVQGGTDTQYF
NA,TRBV27,NA,TRBJ2-7,TGTGCCAGCAGTTTGGAGACAGGTTTCGGCGAGCAGTACTTC,CASSLETGFGEQYF
NA,TRBV6-5,NA,TRBJ1-5,TGTGCCAGCAGTCGAGGCCCAACATCGCCCCAGCATTTT,CASSRGPTSPQHF
TRBD1,TRBV30,NA,TRBJ1-4,TGTGCCTGGAGTGGACAGGGCGGCGGTGAAAAACTGTTTTTT,CAWSGQGGGEKLFF
NA,TRBV28,few,TRBJ1-1,TGTGCCAGCAGTTTATGGCTGGGCGGGGACACTGAAGCTTTCTTT,CASSLWLGGDTEAFF
TRBD2,TRBV15,NA,TRBJ2-3,TGTGCCACCAGCAGAGTCCTCGCGAGGACTAGCGGGGCCACAGATACGCAGTATTTT,CATSRVLARTSGATDTQYF
TRBD1,TRBV5-1,NA,TRBJ1-1,TGCGCCAGCAGCTTGCTCCAACAGGGGACTGAAGCTTTCTTT,CASSLLQQGTEAFF
TRBD2,TRBV27,NA,TRBJ2-7,TGTGCCAGCAGTTTGGGACTAGCGGGAGACGAGCAGTACTTC,CASSLGLAGDEQYF
NA,TRBV5-4,once,TRBJ1-1,TGTGCCAGCAGCTTTCCGGACAGCAGCTATAACACTGAAGCTTTCTTT,CASSFPDSSYNTEAFF
TRBD2,TRBV4-2,NA,TRBJ2-3,TGTGCCAGCAGCCAAGATGGGGACTTTAGCGGGTGGGATACGCAGTATTTT,CASSQDGDFSGWDTQYF
TRBD2,TRBV11-2,NA,TRBJ2-7,TGTGCCAGCAGCCTCAACCCGACTAGCGGGGTCGAGCAGTACTTC,CASSLNPTSGVEQYF
NA,TRBV10-3,NA,TRBJ1-2,TGTGCCATCAGTGAGTCGCCAGGGAACTATGGCTACACCTTC,CAISESPGNYGYTF
NA,TRBV5-1,NA,TRBJ2-7,TGCGCCAGCAGTATGTTCGGACTTCCCCACTACGAGCAGTACTTC,CASSMFGLPHYEQYF
NA,TRBV18,NA,TRBJ2-3,TGTGCCAGCTCTCCCCTGGATACGCAGTATTTT,CASSPLDTQYF
TRBD2,TRBV30,NA,TRBJ2-7,TGTGCCTGGAGTCCCCTTAGCGGGAGGGCCGCTTTTTCCTACGAGCAGTACTTC,CAWSPLSGRAAFSYEQYF
TRBD2,TRBV27,NA,TRBJ2-1,TGTGCCAGCAGTATGACCCTCCTAGCGGGAGTCCACAATGAGCAGTTCTTC,CASSMTLLAGVHNEQFF
NA,TRBV19,NA,TRBJ1-6,TGTGCCAGTAGTGCGAGTTCGACAGTCCCCCTCCACTTT,CASSASSTVPLHF
NA,TRBV7-9,NA,TRBJ1-1,TGTGCCAGCAGCTTAGTACCGGGACAACGGTTGATGAACACTGAAGCTTTCTTT,CASSLVPGQRLMNTEAFF
NA,TRBV11-3,NA,TRBJ2-7,TGTGCCAGCGCTGGGGGCGCAGGTGTCGTTGGCGGGACAGTCGCCTACGAGCAGTACTTC,CASAGGAGVVGGTVAYEQYF
NA,TRBV4-2,NA,TRBJ2-3,TGTGCCAGCAGCATCCCGGGACTGAGCACAGATACGCAGTATTTT,CASSIPGLSTDTQYF
NA,TRBV7-9,NA,TRBJ2-7,TGTGCCAGCCTTCCGGCGGTTTCCTACGAGCAGTACTTC,CASLPAVSYEQYF
TRBD1,TRBV5-1,NA,TRBJ2-3,TGCGCCAGCAGCCTTCGGGACAGGGTAGCAGATACGCAGTATTTT,CASSLRDRVADTQYF
NA,TRBV28,NA,TRBJ1-5,TGTGCCAGCAGTTTATGGGGGGCCCGCTCCCATCAGCCCCAGCATTTT,CASSLWGARSHQPQHF
TRBD2,TRBV4-2,once,TRBJ2-1,TGTGCCAGCAGCCAAGATCTTGCTCGGGAGGCATACAATGAGCAGTTCTTC,CASSQDLAREAYNEQFF
NA,TRBV28,NA,TRBJ2-1,TGTGCCAGCAGTCCCCGGTGGGGGGTGGGTCTCGGCAATGAGCAGTTCTTC,CASSPRWGVGLGNEQFF
NA,TRBV25-1,NA,TRBJ1-1,TGTGCCAGCAGTGAAACCAGGGAAGCTTTCTTT,CASSETREAFF
NA,TRBV2,NA,TRBJ2-7,TGTGCCAGCAGGGAATCTTCCTACGAGCAGTACTTC,CASRESSYEQYF
NA,TRBV4-1,NA,TRBJ2-1,TGCGCCAGCAGCCAACAGTTGAGCGGATACAATGAGCAGTTCTTC,CASSQQLSGYNEQFF
NA,TRBV29-1,NA,TRBJ2-3,TGCAGCGTTGAGAGGGTGATGCAAGATACGCAGTATTTT,CSVERVMQDTQYF
TRBD1,TRBV7-3,NA,TRBJ2-1,TGTGCCAGCAGCCGGGGACAGTACAATGAGCAGTTCTTC,CASSRGQYNEQFF
NA,TRBV2,few,TRBJ2-7,TGTGCCAGCACGGCGGCCTCCTACGAGCAGTACTTC,CASTAASYEQYF
NA,TRBV28,NA,TRBJ1-5,TGTGCCAGCAGTTCATACATCAATAGCAATCAGCCCCAGCATTTT,CASSSYINSNQPQHF
TRBD2,TRBV13,NA,TRBJ2-7,TGTGCCAGCAGCTGGGGACTAGCGGGAGTAGCCTACGAGCAGTACTTC,CASSWGLAGVAYEQYF
TRBD2,TRBV27,NA,TRBJ2-7,TGTGCCAGCAGACCAGGACTAGCGCTCAACTACGAGCAGTACTTC,CASRPGLALNYEQYF
TRBD1,TRBV30,NA,TRBJ2-2,TGTGCCTGGAGGGGGACAGGGGTCGGGACCGGGGAGCTGTTTTTT,CAWRGTGVGTGELFF
TRBD2,TRBV5-1,NA,TRBJ2-5,TGCGCCAGCAGCGAATCGGGAGGGCCGGAGACCCAGTACTTC,CASSESGGPETQYF
TRBD1,TRBV2,NA,TRBJ2-7,TGTGCCAGCCTCCAGGACAGGGGCTACGAGCAGTACTTC,CASLQDRGYEQYF